This T cell receptor beta chain was observed in a study of blood T cell repertoires in COVID-19. Per the original data handling: Estimated nucleated cell counts came from reference gene primer amplification. Profiled with immunoSEQ multiplex PCR; TCRdb holds only in-frame clones, not every one. V and J calls and clone size are given by that table; D and trimming were obtained from the DNA. The sample includes about 160,000 clones, about nine tenths seen only once; the top ten take roughly a sixth. The CDR3 runs to 17 residues. With V trimmed by 2 bases and J by 2 bases, 6 bases remained unmatched. Germline assignment: CDR1 KGHSH and CDR2 LQKENI.

This clonotype originated in a man aged 55 to 70 with active or convalescent COVID-19. This chain uses TRBV18 with TRBJ2-2; TRBD1 agrees at 9 bases. Sequencing was carried out using peripheral blood. CDR3 loop: CASSPLPDRGNTGELFF. For the CDR3, the DNA is TGTGCCAGCTCACCATTACCGGACAGGGGTAACACCGGGGAGCTGTTTTTT.